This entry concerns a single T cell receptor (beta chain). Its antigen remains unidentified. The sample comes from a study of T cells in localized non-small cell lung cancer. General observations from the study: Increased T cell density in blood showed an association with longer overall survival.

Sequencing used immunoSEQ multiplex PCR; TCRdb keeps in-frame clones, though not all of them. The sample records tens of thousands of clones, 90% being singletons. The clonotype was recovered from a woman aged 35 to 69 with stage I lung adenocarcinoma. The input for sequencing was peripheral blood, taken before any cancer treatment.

CDR3 sequence (DNA): TGTGCCAGAAGCTTTAGCGGGAGAAACTACGAGCAGTACTTC. This gives the protein CARSFSGRNYEQYF. The chain uses TRBV5-3 and TRBJ2-7; 9 nucleotides match TRBD2. TRBV5-3 is an ORF, with its function uncertain. This CDR3 contains 14 residues. Losses at the gene ends were 2 bases for V and 3 bases for J; bases not matched to a gene: 3.